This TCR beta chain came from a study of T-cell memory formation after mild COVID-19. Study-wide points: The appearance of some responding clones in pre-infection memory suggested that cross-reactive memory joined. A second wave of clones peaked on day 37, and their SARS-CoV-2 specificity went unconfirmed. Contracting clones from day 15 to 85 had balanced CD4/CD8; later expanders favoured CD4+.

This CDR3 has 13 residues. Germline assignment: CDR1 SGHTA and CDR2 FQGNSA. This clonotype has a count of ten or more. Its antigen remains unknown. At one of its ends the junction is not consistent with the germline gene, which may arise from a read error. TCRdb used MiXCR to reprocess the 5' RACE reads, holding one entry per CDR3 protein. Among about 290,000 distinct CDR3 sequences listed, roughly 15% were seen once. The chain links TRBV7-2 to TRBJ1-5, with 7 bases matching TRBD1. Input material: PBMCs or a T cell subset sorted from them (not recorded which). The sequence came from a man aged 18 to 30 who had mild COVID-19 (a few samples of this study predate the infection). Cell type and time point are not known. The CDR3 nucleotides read TGTGCCAGCGGCTTGACAGGGAGTCAGCCCCAGCATTTT. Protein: CASGLTGSQPQHF.